The next 20 T cell receptor beta chains were all read from a single sample in a study of a mutant IDH1 vaccine in newly diagnosed glioma (dated by TCRdb to the early 2020s). The receptor library was made with the immunoSEQ multiplex PCR assay. The table was pulled from immuneACCESS by TCRdb, which kept in-frame rearrangements only. Such tables lose some clones; where checked, under half of the loss comes from unresolved V genes, and the rest has no known cause. This sample is represented by approximately 67,000 clones; approximately 82% of them were singletons. 4.6% of the sample lies in the top ten. The time point tag for this specimen amounts to: baseline, week 1 (first vaccination visit). The treatment or condition label of this sample denotes: pre-vaccination baseline after standard-of-care therapy. The specimen comprised peripheral blood mononuclear cells (PBMCs), sampled from a glioma patient treated with radiotherapy, temozolomide or both. The receptor set was obtained from a woman younger than 30 with glioma. Some clones in this sample may be carry-over from other donors' samples.

The gene calls are TRBV5-4 and TRBJ1-1; TRBD1 matches 7 bases. J gave up 11 bases and V 3 bases, and 10 bases lay outside the gene matches. Germline loops: CDR1 SGHNT, CDR2 YYREEE (reference sequence). The CDR3 covers 13 residues. The CDR3 DNA reads TGTGCCAGCAGCTCCCAGGGGGAATGGTTGGCTTTCTTT. Protein: CASSSQGEWLAFF.

This rearrangement joins TRBV7-8 to TRBJ2-7; no clear D. The CDR3 runs 13 residues. Germline V lookup: CDR1 SGHVS, CDR2 FQNEAQ. V lost 3 bases to trimming and J lost 2 bases, with 8 bases between them. Here the CDR3 DNA reads TGTGCCAGCAGCTTTTCCTCCGCCTACGAGCAGTACTTC. Its protein is CASSFSSAYEQYF.

The rearrangement uses TRBV5-6 and TRBJ1-1; no clear D gene. Trimming took 0 bases from V and 7 from J, leaving 10 bases between them. CDR1 and CDR2 from the germline V gene are SGHDT and YYEEEE. The CDR3 is 13 amino acids. The CDR3 nucleotides are TGTGCCAGCAGCTTGGCCGGTCCTTATGAAGCTTTCTTT. It specifies CASSLAGPYEAFF.

This clone was observed a few times. The V and J genes are TRBV25-1 and TRBJ1-1, with TRBD1 as a possible D gene (5 bases). V shed 1 base and J shed 8 bases, with 8 bases lying between them. Germline V CDR1 and CDR2: MGHDK, SYGVNS. There are 12 residues in the CDR3. CDR3 region: CASSEWGGEAFF. Here the CDR3 DNA reads TGTGCCAGCAGTGAATGGGGGGGGGAAGCTTTCTTT.

The V and J genes are TRBV4-1 and TRBJ2-2; D not resolved. The germline V and J ends were trimmed by 1 base and 7 bases, with 7 bases remaining between them. Per the germline V gene, CDR1 is MGHRA and CDR2 is YSYEKL. The length of the CDR3 is 13 residues. CDR3 sequence (DNA): TGCGCCAGCAGCCAAGTCACTATCGGGGAGCTGTTTTTT. Protein product: CASSQVTIGELFF.

This clone showed up just a few times. The rearrangement links TRBV4-1 to TRBJ1-1, with a possible D match to TRBD1 (5 bases). The V gene lost 1 base and the J gene lost 9 bases, with 12 bases spanning the gap. The CDR3 is 13 residues long. Germline values: CDR1 MGHRA, CDR2 YSYEKL. The DNA for the CDR3 is TGCGCCAGCAGCCAAGTAGGGGACGGGAAAGCTTTCTTT. It translates to CASSQVGDGKAFF.

The chain is built from TRBV6-4 and TRBJ2-7; D call uncertain. With 2 bases removed from V and 2 bases from J, the gap between germline ends came to 4 bases. In germline, CDR1 is MRHNA, CDR2 SNTAGT. This CDR3 has 12 amino acids. CDR3 sequence: CASSDGTYEQYF. DNA for the CDR3: TGTGCCAGCAGTGACGGGACCTACGAGCAGTACTTC.

This clone was found once. The rearrangement uses TRBV5-1 and TRBJ2-1; TRBD2 matches at 10 bases. Per germline, CDR1 SGHRS and CDR2 YFSETQ. The trim removed 4 bases at V and 8 bases at J, leaving 9 bases unmatched. This CDR3 is built from 15 residues. The CDR3 DNA reads as TGCGCCAGCAGCGTTGCTAGCGGGGGTAGATATGAGCAGTTCTTC. It translates to CASSVASGGRYEQFF.

This sequence joins TRBV5-1 and TRBJ1-3; no clear D gene. Germline V gene lookup returns CDR1 SGHRS and CDR2 YFSETQ. The CDR3 is made up of 16 amino acids. Trimming cost V 2 bases and J 0 bases, with 12 bases left between them. The CDR3 spells CASSFQSPDSGNTIYF. Here the CDR3 DNA reads TGCGCCAGCAGCTTTCAGTCGCCGGACTCTGGAAACACCATATATTTT.

The V and J genes are TRBV5-6 and TRBJ2-3; TRBD2 matches at 7 bases. The length of the CDR3 is 13 residues. The germline gives CDR1 SGHDT, CDR2 YYEEEE. V gave up 0 bases and J gave up 14 bases; unmatched junction bases: 9. CDR3 sequence (DNA): TGTGCCAGCAGCTTGGGGTCCCTAGCGGCCGCGTATTTT. Its protein product is CASSLGSLAAAYF.

The V call is TRBV6-6, the J call TRBJ2-7; D ambiguous. The germline V gene encodes CDR1 MNHNY and CDR2 SVGAGI (reference sequence). Trimming shortened V by 5 bases and J by 5 bases, and 16 bases separated the two germline ends. This CDR3 has 14 residues. For the CDR3, the DNA is TGTGCCAGCAGTGACCGGACGATAACTAACGAGCAGTACTTC. It codes for CASSDRTITNEQYF.

The V gene is TRBV30, the J gene TRBJ1-1, with no clear D. The CDR3 contains 12 residues. Germline values: CDR1 GTSNPN, CDR2 SVGIG (reference sequence). Trimming left V 0 bases short and J 6 bases short, with 8 bases between. CDR3 coding DNA: TGTGCCTGGAGTGTATTCGGGGCTGAAGCTTTCTTT. Encoded protein: CAWSVFGAEAFF. The variable domain in full, with the rest retrieved from reference TRBV30 and TRBJ1-1, is SQTIHQWPATLVQPVGSPLSLECTVEGTSNPNLYWYRQAAGRGLQLLFYSVGIGQISSEVPQNLSASRPQDRQFILSSKKLLLSDSGFYLCAWSVFGAEAFFGQGTRLTVV.

The chain links TRBV15 to TRBJ2-1; 9 positions match TRBD1. Trimming at V came to 9 bases and at J to 7 bases, leaving 7 bases not matched to a gene. Germline values: CDR1 LNHNV, CDR2 YYDKDF (reference sequence). This CDR3 has 13 residues. CDR3: CATGQGILNEQFF. The CDR3 nucleotides are TGTGCCACTGGACAGGGGATATTGAATGAGCAGTTCTTC.

With regard to this clone: Within the sample, other DNA sequences also encode this same CDR3. This chain connects TRBV2 to TRBJ1-1; TRBD1 is a possible D gene (6 bases). The germline gives CDR1 SNHLY, CDR2 FYNNEI. V lost 6 bases and J 5 bases, leaving 13 bases between the germline ends. CDR3 length: 13 amino acids. The CDR3 loop reads CASSRTGSTEAFF. CDR3 in DNA: TGTGCCAGCAGCCGTACAGGGAGTACTGAAGCTTTCTTT.

This clone was observed once. The V gene is TRBV6-5, the J gene TRBJ2-7; D tentatively fits TRBD1 or TRBD2 (5 bases each). The CDR3 totals 15 residues. Germline V gene data show CDR1 as MNHEY and CDR2 as SVGAGI. Between the trimmed V and J ends, which lost 7 bases and 2 bases, there was a span of 18 bases. The CDR3 DNA sequence: TGTGCCAGCACCCCCTGGGGGACGGGCGCCTACGAGCAGTACTTC. It encodes CASTPWGTGAYEQYF.

V and J are TRBV29-1 and TRBJ1-1; D perhaps matches TRBD1 (6 bases). Germline assignment: CDR1 SQVTM and CDR2 ANQGSEA. The CDR3 contains 11 residues. Trimming pared 5 bases from V and 6 bases from J, leaving 10 bases between. The CDR3 reads CSVLRTAEAFF. The DNA of the CDR3 is TGCAGCGTTCTAAGGACAGCTGAAGCTTTCTTT.

V is TRBV7-9 and J is TRBJ2-7; TRBD1 aligns across 7 bases. The CDR3 extends over 15 amino acids. CDR1 SEHNR and CDR2 FQNEAQ come from the germline V gene (reference sequence). V dropped 8 bases and J dropped 0; count of bases not matched to a gene: 10. Here the CDR3 DNA reads TGTGCCAGCGTCAAACAGGGGCCCCTCTCCTACGAGCAGTACTTC. Translating gives CASVKQGPLSYEQYF.

The chain links TRBV28 to TRBJ1-5; D remains ambiguous. The V end lost 3 bases, the J end lost 2 bases, and 11 bases lay between the germline ends. The germline CDR1 and CDR2 sequences are MDHEN and SYDVKM. The CDR3 has 15 amino acids. Written as DNA, the CDR3 is TGTGCCAGCAGTTTGGAAGGGTCAGGCAATCAGCCCCAGCATTTT. Amino acids: CASSLEGSGNQPQHF.

The V and J genes are TRBV9 and TRBJ2-1, with D perhaps TRBD2 (6 bases). CDR1 SGDLS and CDR2 YYNGEE come from the germline V gene. The CDR3 runs to 14 residues. V shed 2 bases and J shed 13 bases, with 19 bases lying between them. CDR3 loop: CASSVATGLPQQFF. The CDR3 nucleotides are TGTGCCAGCAGCGTTGCTACCGGACTACCACAACAGTTCTTC.

This clone was seen a single time. This chain joins TRBV2 and TRBJ2-5; 8 positions agree with TRBD2. The CDR3 consists of 13 residues. V lost 5 bases and J lost 5; bases outside the gene matches: 4. Germline V CDR1 and CDR2: SNHLY, FYNNEI. The CDR3 loop is CASSRTSWETQYF. The CDR3 nucleotides are TGTGCCAGCAGTAGGACTAGCTGGGAGACCCAGTACTTC.